What follows describes a single T cell receptor (beta chain). These data come from a study of cytomegalovirus exposure and HLA in healthy donors. V was trimmed by 5 bases and J by 0 bases, leaving 14 bases between them. Germline V gene sequence: CDR1 MDHEN, CDR2 SYDVKM. The CDR3 consists of 15 residues. With 60 Vbeta and 13 Jbeta primers, the PCR was carried out. The assay was immunoSEQ multiplex PCR, and TCRdb's table has in-frame clones only and misses some. The table has some 130,000 clones, roughly 80% seen once. The chain has TRBV28 and TRBJ2-7, with D possibly TRBD1 on 5 matching bases. This sequence was found in a male donor in good health and CMV-seronegative. Sequences were obtained from PBMCs. The CDR3 DNA is TGTGCCAGCAGTCCAACAGGCACGGGCTCCTACGAGCAGTACTTC. Translating it yields CASSPTGTGSYEQYF.